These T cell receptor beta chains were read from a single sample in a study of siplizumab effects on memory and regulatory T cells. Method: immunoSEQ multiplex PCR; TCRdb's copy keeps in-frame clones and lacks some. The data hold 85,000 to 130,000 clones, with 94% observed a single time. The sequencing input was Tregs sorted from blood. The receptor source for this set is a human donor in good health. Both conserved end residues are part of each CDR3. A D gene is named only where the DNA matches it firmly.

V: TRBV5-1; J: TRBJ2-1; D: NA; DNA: TGCGCCAGCAGCTTGGGGGGGATGCACAATGAGCAGTTCTTC; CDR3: CASSLGGMHNEQFF
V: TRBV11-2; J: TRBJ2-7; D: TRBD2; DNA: TGTGCCAGCAGCTCTACTACCGGGGACTACTCCTACGAGCAGTACTTC; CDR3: CASSSTTGDYSYEQYF
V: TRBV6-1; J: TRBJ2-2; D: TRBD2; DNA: TGTGCCAGCAGTGAATTCGCTTTGATAGCGGGACGGACCGGGGAGCTGTTTTTT; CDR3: CASSEFALIAGRTGELFF
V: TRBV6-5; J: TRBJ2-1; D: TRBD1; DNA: TGTGCCAGCAGTTACTCACAGGGGGCAGGCAATGAGCAGTTCTTC; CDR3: CASSYSQGAGNEQFF
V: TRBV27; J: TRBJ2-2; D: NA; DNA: TGTGCCAGCAGTTTCCGCCAAGTGAACACCGGGGAGCTGTTTTTT; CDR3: CASSFRQVNTGELFF
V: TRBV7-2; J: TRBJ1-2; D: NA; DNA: TGTGCCAGCAGCCTAAATGACCCCCCGGATGGCTACACCTTC; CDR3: CASSLNDPPDGYTF
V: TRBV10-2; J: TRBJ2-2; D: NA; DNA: TGCGCCAGCAGTGAAGGCGCCTACACCGGGGAGCTGTTTTTT; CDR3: CASSEGAYTGELFF
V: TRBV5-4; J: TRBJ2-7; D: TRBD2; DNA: TGTGCCAGCAGCTCCGGACTAGCGGAACTCTACGAGCAGTACTTC; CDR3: CASSSGLAELYEQYF
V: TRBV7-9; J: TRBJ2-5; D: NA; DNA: TGTGCCAGCAGCCCCCTCGGGGAGACCCAGTACTTC; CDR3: CASSPLGETQYF
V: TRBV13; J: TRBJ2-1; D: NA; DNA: TGTGCCAGCAGCCTCACGATTAGGAATGAGCAGTTCTTC; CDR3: CASSLTIRNEQFF
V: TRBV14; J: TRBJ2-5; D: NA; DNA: TGTGCCAGCAGCCAAGAGCCGGGTTCGACCCAGTACTTC; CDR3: CASSQEPGSTQYF